This T cell receptor (beta chain) is drawn from a study of blood T cells in healthy people across ages. A sample-barcoded 5' primer and a J-beta primer mix were used in a second PCR of roughly 6 to 12 cycles. TCRdb re-derived calls from the 5' RACE reads in MiXCR, one entry per CDR3 protein. This table has around 870,000 distinct CDR3 sequences, around 26% appearing once. This clonotype was detected many times. The receptor's source is a woman at least 80 years old in good health. Sequenced sample: blood.

CDR3 sequence: CATPGEGGAGANVLTF. The CDR3 coding sequence is TGTGCCACTCCGGGAGAGGGGGGCGCTGGGGCCAACGTCCTGACTTTC. V is TRBV28 and J is TRBJ2-6; the D gene could be TRBD1 or TRBD2 (6 bases each). The CDR3 runs to 16 residues. Looked up from germline, CDR1 is MDHEN and CDR2 is SYDVKM. Trimming cost V 10 bases and J 2 bases, with 18 bases left between them.